Each of the 32 T cell receptor beta chains below was sequenced from the same sample in a study of T-cell memory formation after mild COVID-19. One entry per CDR3 protein, called by TCRdb with MiXCR from the 5' RACE reads. The sample lists around 340,000 distinct CDR3 sequences; approximately 15% were seen once. What was sequenced was PBMCs or a T cell subset sorted from them (not recorded which). The source is a man between 18 and 35 years old who had mild COVID-19 (a few samples of this study predate the infection). Cell type and time point are not known.

This clonotype was counted ten times or more. V is TRBV6-5 and J is TRBJ2-3, with a tentative D call TRBD1 (6 bases). CDR1 MNHEY and CDR2 SVGAGI come from the germline V gene. Trimming shortened V by 2 bases and J by 3 bases, and 9 bases separated the two germline ends. CDR3 length: 14 amino acids. CDR3 bases: TGTGCCAGCAGTTACGTCCAGGGGACAGATACGCAGTATTTT. Its translation is CASSYVQGTDTQYF.

This clonotype was picked up a small number of times. V is TRBV30 and J is TRBJ2-7; unclear D gene. The germline V gene has CDR1 GTSNPN and CDR2 SVGIG (reference sequence). V was cut by 5 bases and J by 0 bases, with 8 bases left in between. The CDR3 extends over 12 amino acids. The CDR3 bases are TGTGCCTGGCATAAATCCTCCTACGAGCAGTACTTC. Translation gives CAWHKSSYEQYF.

V and J are TRBV11-2 and TRBJ2-7, with D possibly being TRBD1 or TRBD2 (6 bases each). There are 14 residues in the CDR3. V dropped 5 bases and J dropped 2 bases, with 13 bases sitting between them. Germline V CDR1 and CDR2: SGHAT, FQNNGV. The CDR3 sequence is CASSLGGQPYEQYV. In DNA, the CDR3 is TGTGCCAGCAGCCTGGGGGGCCAACCCTACGAGCAGTACGTC.

The chain recombines TRBV20-1 with TRBJ2-1, with TRBD2 as a possible D gene (6 bases). This CDR3 has 11 residues. Germline CDR1 is DFQATT and CDR2 is SNEGSKA (reference sequence). The CDR3 here is CRGGTHNEQFF. CDR3 in DNA: TGCAGGGGGGGTACCCACAATGAGCAGTTCTTC.

The CDR3 region has the DNA TGCGCCAGCAGAGCTTTAGCGGCGGCCCCTGGGGCCAACGTCCTGACTTTC. Protein: CASRALAAAPGANVLTF. V and J are TRBV5-1 and TRBJ2-6, with D possibly matching TRBD2 (6 bases). Per germline, CDR1 SGHRS and CDR2 YFSETQ. The CDR3 extends over 17 amino acids. Trimming removed 5 bases at V and 2 bases at J, with 17 bases between.

This clonotype has a handful of counts. The chain combines TRBV24-1 with TRBJ2-1, with D perhaps TRBD2 (6 bases). From germline, CDR1 is KGHDR and CDR2 SFDVKD. With 5 bases removed from V and 8 bases from J, the gap between germline ends came to 12 bases. This CDR3 contains 13 residues. This CDR3 is CATSARRGYEQFF. CDR3 nucleotide sequence: TGTGCCACCAGTGCTCGGCGGGGCTATGAGCAGTTCTTC.

The chain has TRBV30 and TRBJ1-1, with TRBD1 as a possible D gene (6 bases). V gave up 6 bases and J gave up 5 bases, with 22 bases separating them. The CDR3 loop spans 15 amino acids. Germline V gene sequence: CDR1 GTSNPN, CDR2 SVGIG (reference sequence). CDR3 residues: CACQKGLTGRTEAFF. DNA of the CDR3: TGTGCCTGCCAAAAGGGATTAACAGGGCGGACTGAAGCTTTCTTT. The whole variable domain, filled in from reference TRBV30 and TRBJ1-1, reads SQTIHQWPATLVQPVGSPLSLECTVEGTSNPNLYWYRQAAGRGLQLLFYSVGIGQISSEVPQNLSASRPQDRQFILSSKKLLLSDSGFYLCACQKGLTGRTEAFFGQGTRLTVV.

The V call is TRBV5-1, the J call TRBJ1-2; the D is unclear. CDR1 and CDR2 (germline): SGHRS, YFSETQ. This CDR3 is built from 13 residues. Trimming removed 0 bases from V and 8 bases from J, with 11 bases in between. The CDR3 spells CASSLADQRGYTF. CDR3 nucleotide sequence: TGCGCCAGCAGCTTGGCCGATCAGAGGGGCTACACCTTC.

This clonotype has just a few counts. The chain uses TRBV4-3 and TRBJ2-6; a possible D gene is TRBD2 (7 bases). The CDR3 totals 16 residues. Trimming left V 4 bases short and J 3 bases short, with 13 bases between. Germline V gene sequence: CDR1 LGHNA, CDR2 YSLEER. The CDR3 loop is CASSPGGGGGANVLTF. DNA for the CDR3: TGCGCCAGCAGCCCTGGGGGGGGCGGTGGGGCCAACGTCCTGACTTTC.

The genes are TRBV5-1 and TRBJ2-5; no firm D call. This CDR3 contains 15 residues. The V gene lost 0 bases and the J gene lost 2 bases, with 11 bases spanning the gap. Germline assignment: CDR1 SGHRS and CDR2 YFSETQ. Here the CDR3 DNA reads TGCGCCAGCAGCTTGGCCACATCCACACAAGAGACCCAGTACTTC. Translation: CASSLATSTQETQYF.

The chain joins TRBV2 to TRBJ2-6; D gene unclear. V was cut by 7 bases and J by 0 bases, with 7 bases left in between. In germline, CDR1 is SNHLY, CDR2 FYNNEI. The CDR3 sequence is 14 residues long. The CDR3 loop is CASNVNSGANVLTF. In DNA form, the CDR3 reads TGTGCCAGCAATGTGAACTCTGGGGCCAACGTCCTGACTTTC.

This chain connects TRBV9 to TRBJ2-3; D is tentatively TRBD1 or TRBD2 (6 bases each). The germline gives CDR1 SGDLS, CDR2 YYNGEE. V lost 8 bases, J lost 3 bases, and 10 bases lay in between. The CDR3 consists of 12 residues. The DNA for the CDR3 is TGTGCCAGTACAGGGAGGACAGATACGCAGTATTTT. This sequence encodes CASTGRTDTQYF. The full variable domain, in which reference TRBV9 and TRBJ2-3 provide the parts outside the CDR3, is DSGVTQTPKHLITATGQRVTLRCSPRSGDLSVYWYQQSLDQGLQFLIQYYNGEERAKGNILERFSAQQFPDLHSELNLSSLELGDSALYFCASTGRTDTQYFGPGTRLTVL.

This sequence joins TRBV7-9 and TRBJ2-3, with 12 nucleotides matching TRBD2. This CDR3 region has 17 residues. The junction had 11 bases not matched to a gene; V was cut back by 3 bases and J by 7 bases. CDR1 is SEHNR, CDR2 FQNEAQ, per germline (reference sequence). The chain's CDR3 is CASSLPRTSGVVNTQYF. The CDR3 nucleotides are TGTGCCAGCAGCTTGCCGCGGACTAGCGGGGTGGTGAATACGCAGTATTTT.

This clonotype was seen at least ten times. This chain uses TRBV5-1 with TRBJ2-3; D remains unclear. Trimming stripped 0 bases from V and 4 bases from J, with 12 bases between. CDR1 and CDR2 from the germline V gene are SGHRS and YFSETQ. The CDR3 loop spans 15 amino acids. In nucleotides, the CDR3 is TGCGCCAGCAGCTTGGGACTTACGGCGGCAGATACGCAGTATTTT. Translated, it gives CASSLGLTAADTQYF.

This chain connects TRBV6-5 to TRBJ1-4; perhaps TRBD1 as D (5 bases). V lost 8 bases and J lost 7, with 14 bases in between. The CDR3 is 13 residues long. CDR1 is MNHEY and CDR2 is SVGAGI in the germline V gene. In DNA, the CDR3 is TGTGCCAGCTCCTCGGGACGGGGTGAAAAACTGTTTTTT. This codes for CASSSGRGEKLFF.

The chain links TRBV20-1 to TRBJ1-2; D is perhaps TRBD1 (6 bases). V lost 5 bases to trimming and J lost 7 bases, with 17 bases between them. The CDR3 runs 13 residues. The V gene's germline CDR1 is DFQATT and CDR2 SNEGSKA (reference sequence). The CDR3 loop is CSAGSTGNSGYTF. CDR3 DNA: TGCAGTGCTGGATCAACAGGGAACAGTGGCTACACCTTC.

V is TRBV6-8 and J is TRBJ2-5; D is perhaps TRBD1 or TRBD2 (5 bases each). Trimming took off 4 bases at V and 9 bases at J, with 18 bases between the two ends. CDR3 length equals 14 residues. Germline CDR1 and CDR2: MNHGY and SAAAGT. CDR3 DNA sequence: TGTGCCAGCAGTTTTGGCGGAACACCGGGGCCCCAGTACTTC. Protein product: CASSFGGTPGPQYF.

The chain couples TRBV4-3 to TRBJ2-1; TRBD2 is a possible D gene (5 bases). The CDR3 runs to 16 residues. Per the germline V gene, CDR1 is LGHNA and CDR2 is YSLEER. The germline V and J ends were trimmed by 4 bases and 4 bases, with 17 bases remaining between them. CDR3 sequence reads: CASSRSLAGLYNEQFF. In DNA form, the CDR3 reads TGCGCCAGCAGCCGGTCTCTAGCTGGGTTATACAATGAGCAGTTCTTC.

This clonotype was observed a handful of times. The rearrangement uses TRBV2 and TRBJ2-3; D perhaps matches TRBD2 (6 bases). V was shortened by 8 bases and J by 4 bases, with 13 bases between the two germline ends. CDR1 SNHLY and CDR2 FYNNEI come from the germline V gene. This CDR3 is 13 amino acids long. The CDR3 nucleotides are TGTGCCAGCCGGTTCTGGGACTCAGATACGCAGTATTTT. This encodes CASRFWDSDTQYF.

This clonotype was seen a handful of times. The gene calls are TRBV9 and TRBJ1-6, with D perhaps matching TRBD1 (5 bases). The CDR3 is 15 amino acids. Trimming pared 4 bases from V and 9 bases from J, leaving 17 bases between. Germline V CDR1 and CDR2: SGDLS, YYNGEE. The CDR3 loop reads CASSPEGRERSPLHF. The DNA of the CDR3 is TGTGCCAGCAGCCCAGAGGGGAGGGAACGTTCACCCCTCCACTTT. Full variable domain (missing parts from reference TRBV9 and TRBJ1-6): DSGVTQTPKHLITATGQRVTLRCSPRSGDLSVYWYQQSLDQGLQFLIQYYNGEERAKGNILERFSAQQFPDLHSELNLSSLELGDSALYFCASSPEGRERSPLHFGNGTRLTVT.

This clonotype was picked up a small number of times. V gene TRBV12-3 or TRBV12-4 combines with J gene TRBJ2-1; TRBD2 aligns across 8 bases. V lost 5 bases and J lost 11; bases outside the gene matches: 8. This CDR3 is 13 amino acids long. CDR3 DNA sequence: TGTGCCAGCAGTCTTATTACTAGCGGTAAGCAGTTCTTC. Translation: CASSLITSGKQFF.

The chain couples TRBV4-1 to TRBJ2-5; D is possibly TRBD2 (6 bases). Trimming took off 8 bases at V and 1 base at J, with 8 bases between the two ends. Per the germline V gene, CDR1 is MGHRA and CDR2 is YSYEKL. The CDR3 loop spans 12 amino acids. The CDR3, as DNA: TGCGCCAGCGGGGACTTCCAAGAGACCCAGTACTTC. Its protein is CASGDFQETQYF.

The CDR3 nucleotides are TGTGCCAGCGGGGGGAGCTCCTACGAGCAGTACGTC. Translating gives CASGGSSYEQYV. The rearrangement joins TRBV5-1 to TRBJ2-7, with TRBD2 matching over 9 bases. Germline V gene data show CDR1 as SGHRS and CDR2 as YFSETQ. This CDR3 is 12 amino acids long.

The V and J genes are TRBV4-3 and TRBJ2-3, with 10 bases matching TRBD1. The CDR3 is 15 amino acids. Germline CDR1 and CDR2: LGHNA and YSLEER. Germline trimming cut 5 bases from V and 4 bases from J; bases unmatched to any gene: 6. The CDR3 DNA reads as TGCGCCAGCAGCAGCTGGACAGGGGGATCAGATACGCAGTATTTT. Residues: CASSSWTGGSDTQYF.

In this sample, this clonotype turned up a few times. The chain uses TRBV5-5 and TRBJ2-1; possible D gene TRBD2, 5 bases. The V gene's germline CDR1 is SGHKS and CDR2 YYEKEE (reference sequence). Deletions cut 4 bases from V and 6 bases from J, with 11 bases between. The length of the CDR3 is 13 residues. The DNA of the CDR3 is TGTGCCAGCAGCGAGAGGGATGGCAATGAGCAGTTCTTC. Residues: CASSERDGNEQFF.

The J gene is TRBJ1-2, the V gene TRBV6-6; no firm D call. Germline V gene lookup returns CDR1 MNHNY and CDR2 SVGAGI (reference sequence). The V end lost 8 bases, the J end lost 8 bases, and 9 bases lay between the germline ends. The CDR3 covers 10 residues. CDR3 nucleotides: TGTGCCAGCGGAACAGCCGGCTACACCTTC. Its protein is CASGTAGYTF.

This clonotype was seen a few times. The genes are TRBV6-2 or TRBV6-3 and TRBJ2-1; D is unclear. The V gene lost 0 bases and the J gene lost 3 bases, with 12 bases spanning the gap. Germline CDR1 is MNHEY and CDR2 is SVGEGT. The CDR3 spans 16 residues. Here the CDR3 reads CASSYSTGRSYNEQFF. CDR3 nucleotide sequence: TGTGCCAGCAGTTACTCGACGGGCAGAAGCTACAATGAGCAGTTCTTC.

The J gene is TRBJ2-1, the V gene TRBV5-1; perhaps TRBD1 as D (6 bases). The V gene lost 4 bases and the J gene lost 2 bases, with 13 bases spanning the gap. Germline-derived CDR1 and CDR2 are SGHRS and YFSETQ. The CDR3 length is 15 residues. This CDR3 reads CASSGAGTTYNEQFF. CDR3 bases: TGCGCCAGCAGCGGGGCCGGGACAACCTACAATGAGCAGTTCTTC.

CDR3 residues: CATGTSATYEQYF. The CDR3 DNA reads TGTGCCACAGGGACTAGCGCGACCTACGAGCAGTACTTC. V is TRBV3-1 and J is TRBJ2-7, with 10 bases identical to TRBD2. This CDR3 has 13 amino acids. V shed 10 bases, J shed 2 bases, and the junction held 5 bases outside the gene matches. The germline V gene encodes CDR1 LGHDT and CDR2 YNNKEL (reference sequence).

V gene TRBV18 combines with J gene TRBJ2-7; 7 nucleotides align to TRBD1. The CDR3 contains 13 residues. The junction had 6 bases not matched to a gene; V was cut back by 6 bases and J by 4 bases. The germline V gene encodes CDR1 KGHSH and CDR2 LQKENI. The CDR3 reads CASSERTGYEQYF. The CDR3 region has the DNA TGTGCCAGCTCGGAGAGGACAGGTTACGAGCAGTACTTC.

This clonotype occurred a few times. The chain combines TRBV29-1 with TRBJ1-6; D might be TRBD1 (5 bases). V was cut by 2 bases and J by 9 bases, with 17 bases left in between. The germline CDR1 and CDR2 sequences are SQVTM and ANQGSEA. The CDR3 spans 15 residues. CDR3 region: CSVENHGEGTSPLHF. The CDR3 nucleotides are TGCAGCGTTGAAAACCACGGGGAGGGGACTTCACCCCTCCACTTT.

This clonotype came up a few times. V usage is TRBV20-1 and J usage is TRBJ1-2, with D possibly being TRBD1 (6 bases). V lost 1 base and J lost 6, with 18 bases in between. The germline gives CDR1 DFQATT, CDR2 SNEGSKA (reference sequence). There are 15 residues in the CDR3. CDR3 in amino acids: CSARVLTGNSNGYTF. DNA of the CDR3: TGCAGTGCTAGAGTCCTCACAGGGAATAGCAATGGCTACACCTTC.